This record covers a single TCR beta chain. The sample comes from a study of T cells after posttransplantation cyclophosphamide. Cyclophosphamide on days +3 and +4 followed busulfan-fludarabine conditioning and a marrow graft. Sequencing used immunoSEQ multiplex PCR; TCRdb keeps in-frame clones, though not all of them. This sample has 42,000 or so clones, with roughly 87% found just once. J lost 1 base, V lost 2 bases, and 5 bases had no gene match. Germline V gene data show CDR1 as LGHNA and CDR2 as YNFKEQ. The CDR3 extends over 16 amino acids. The sequence came from a male patient aged 60 to 75 who received an allogeneic stem cell transplant from a related donor and was CMV-positive. Some T cells could come from the graft donor. The sample in question was PBMCs, obtained 55 to 70 days after allogeneic stem cell transplant with posttransplant cyclophosphamide. V usage is TRBV4-2 and J usage is TRBJ2-4; 7 positions match TRBD1. This CDR3 is CASSQRTQGAKNIQYF. DNA of the CDR3: TGTGCCAGCAGCCAACGAACACAGGGGGCCAAAAACATTCAGTACTTC.